The present entry profiles one T cell receptor (beta chain) with its context. This clone's antigen is unknown. The record has no base qualities; no much larger clone is one base away. Reading the label with the study, this specimen's treatment or condition is: live attenuated yellow fever vaccine strain. PBMCs were isolated from peripheral blood using a standard Ficoll-Paque protocol. Dynabeads CD4 and CD8 positive selection kits were used to isolate CD4 and CD8 T-cell fractions. TriZol was used to extract RNA from bulk PBMCs, CD4 and CD8 fractions, and dextramer-positive and dextramer-negative fractions. V and J are truncated by 0 bases and 8 bases respectively, leaving an intervening sequence of 8 bases. CDR1 and CDR2 are drawn from the germline V gene: SGHRS, YFSETQ. From its cysteine to its phenylalanine, the CDR3 spans 12 amino acids. CDR3 DNA is the only sequence kept; it has 36 bases, read in frame from the first base.

This specimen comes from a study of T cells after yellow fever vaccination (dated by TCRdb to about 2019). About the investigation overall: The SMART-Seq v4 Ultra Low Input RNA kit was used to prepare libraries from fractions with low cell numbers. To follow T-cell clones before and after both primary and booster YFV17D yellow fever vaccination, bulk TCR alpha and beta repertoires underwent longitudinal sequencing. The cohort comprised two healthy male donors, one aged 18 to 30 and one aged 30 to 39 years. Blood samples were taken at several timepoints before and after primary and secondary immunization, and bulk PBMC replicates and cell subsets were isolated. Overall study results and their limits: Compared with the primary T-cell response, the secondary T-cell response was weaker but faster, peaking on day 5 rather than day 15. The study included only two donors, which limits how far the findings can be generalized. Because abundant contaminating clonotypes from the bulk population could be contained in FACS-sorted repertoires, computational filtering was required. After the booster, most of the clones that had expanded following primary vaccination were detected again (roughly 97% of CD4 and around 88% of CD8), which suggests that memory was broadly maintained. A small share of clonotypes was detected in both CD4 and CD8 compartments, with the overlap likely arising from convergent recombination.

Sequencing relied on an Illumina NovaSeq 6000. Synthesis of TCR cDNA relied on 5'RACE template switching, a step that introduced a universal primer site along with unique molecular identifiers. cDNA synthesis was primed from both the TCR alpha and TCR beta constant segments. Libraries were amplified in two PCR steps, with sample barcodes and sequencing adapters added in the second step. Libraries were sequenced on Illumina HiSeq 2500 (2x100 bp) or NovaSeq (2x150 bp). Processing in the source paper ran as follows. Reads were demultiplexed and collapsed into UMI consensus sequences with MIGEC, and V(D)J alignment was performed with MiXCR. Vaccine-responding clonotypes were identified with edgeR using replicate PBMC samples, with FDR below 0.01 and a log2 fold change above 5 up to day 15 being required. Each bulk clonotype received a CD4 or CD8 identity based on whether the sequenced CD4 or CD8 repertoire contained that clonotype at higher abundance. Starting from the raw public reads, TCRdb applied fastp trimming at Q25, assembled clones with MiXCR and retained in-frame beta chains. When rows share a CDR3 protein, they turn into one entry using the most common DNA and genes. It is TCRdb's table, rather than the study itself, that gives the V and J calls and clone size. The sample includes 150,000 to 200,000 distinct CDR3 sequences, with 9.5% to 11% observed a single time. 35% to 40% of the sample comes from the top ten.

The chain employs TRBV5-1 and TRBJ1-1, with a tentative D gene TRBD1 over 5 matching bases. The sequenced sample was CD8+ T cells sorted from PBMCs, obtained 15 days after the yellow fever booster vaccination. The origin of this receptor is a man between 18 and 35 years old who received the YFV17D yellow fever vaccine. CDR3 sequence: CASSLAGLEAFF. The DNA is as follows: TGCGCCAGCAGCTTGGCGGGACTAGAAGCTTTCTTT.